This TCR beta chain was identified in a study of long-term antiretroviral therapy in people with HIV. Study-level findings and limits: Repertoire composition at all time points was dominated by clones that had expanded before ART.

V was clipped by 5 bases and J by 0 bases, with 17 bases between them. Germline values: CDR1 SEHNR, CDR2 FQNEAQ (reference sequence). The CDR3 is 16 residues long. The immunoSEQ assay was v3.0, run at survey level. Produced via immunoSEQ multiplex PCR; TCRdb's table is partial and in-frame only. The data hold over 25,000 clones, with around 90% observed a single time. With respect to this clone: Antigen: not known.

This specimen was unsorted PBMCs, taken 3.2 years before starting antiretroviral therapy. The receptor was derived from a man aged 50 or older with HIV. The chain uses TRBV7-9 and TRBJ2-7; D is ambiguous. The CDR3 sequence: CASSQEQNTPSYEQYF. CDR3 nucleotides: TGTGCCAGCAGCCAAGAGCAGAACACTCCCTCCTACGAGCAGTACTTC. The variable domain in full, completed from reference TRBV7-9 and TRBJ2-7, reads DTGVSQNPRHKITKRGQNVTFRCDPISEHNRLYWYRQTLGQGPEFLTYFQNEAQLEKSRLLSDRFSAERPKGSFSTLEIQRTEQGDSAMYLCASSQEQNTPSYEQYFGPGTRLTVT.